This T cell receptor beta chain stems from a study of molecular identifiers for immune sequencing clone quantification. This clonotype was detected many times. Its matching antigen is unknown. The CDR3 extends over 15 amino acids. Germline CDR1 is GTSNPN and CDR2 is SVGIG (reference sequence). V dropped 5 bases and J dropped 4 bases, with 18 bases sitting between them. Sorting selected naive CD8 T cells with a CD8+CD4-CCR7+CD45RA+ phenotype. Overall study results and limits: Spiked Jurkat TCR RNA equivalent to one cell reportedly surfaced among over 850,000 naive cells. In naive cells, clones above 20 RNA copies held under 1% of molecules, whereas in effector cells they held over 98%.

TCRdb reanalysed the PCR reads using MiXCR and keeps one entry per CDR3 protein. Of tens of thousands of distinct CDR3 sequences listed, under 30% are singletons. The sequence came from a human donor in good health. Some libraries in this study had Jurkat cell RNA spiked in. The gene calls are TRBV30 and TRBJ1-5, with D possibly matching TRBD1 (6 bases). Material for sequencing was naive CD8+ T cells from blood, with Jurkat cell RNA spiked in. Subset of the sample: FACS-sorted CD8+CD4-CCR7+CD45RA+ naive T cells. This CDR3 is CAWSWGAVDNQPQHF. CDR3 coding DNA: TGTGCCTGGTCCTGGGGGGCAGTAGATAATCAGCCCCAGCATTTT.